Listed here are 27 T cell receptor beta chains from one sample, sequenced in a study of cytomegalovirus exposure and HLA in healthy donors. PCR employed 60 Vbeta and 13 Jbeta primers. The assay was immunoSEQ multiplex PCR, and TCRdb's table has in-frame clones only and misses some. The data show some 170,000 clones, approximately 78% seen once. The sequencing input was PBMCs. Source of these receptors: a woman aged 18-29 years in good health and CMV-seronegative.

The V gene is TRBV5-1, the J gene TRBJ2-5, with 7 bases matching TRBD1. This CDR3 has 14 residues. Germline V lookup: CDR1 SGHRS, CDR2 YFSETQ. With V trimmed by 4 bases and J by 2 bases, 5 bases remained unmatched. CDR3 loop: CASSHGTAQETQYF. CDR3 bases: TGCGCCAGCAGCCATGGGACAGCACAAGAGACCCAGTACTTC.

The V gene is TRBV19, the J gene TRBJ1-5; D is unresolved. V lost 2 bases, J lost 5 bases, and 7 bases lay in between. From germline, CDR1 is LNHDA and CDR2 SQIVND (reference sequence). The CDR3 is made up of 13 amino acids. The CDR3 sequence is CASSILGDQPQHF. DNA for the CDR3: TGTGCCAGTAGTATACTGGGAGATCAGCCCCAGCATTTT.

The chain links TRBV9 to TRBJ2-3, with D tentatively TRBD1 (7 bases). Germline V gives CDR1 SGDLS, CDR2 YYNGEE. V gave up 2 bases and J gave up 0 bases, with 13 bases separating them. CDR3 length equals 16 residues. This chain's CDR3 is CASSVRGDPSTDTQYF. The CDR3 bases are TGTGCCAGCAGCGTCAGGGGGGACCCAAGCACAGATACGCAGTATTTT.

The J gene is TRBJ1-2, the V gene TRBV2, with 9 positions matching TRBD1. The germline V gene has CDR1 SNHLY and CDR2 FYNNEI. J was trimmed by 7 bases and V by 5 bases; bases with no gene match: 5. CDR3 length equals 13 residues. The CDR3 loop reads CASSNRGRVGYTF. In DNA, the CDR3 is TGTGCCAGCAGTAACAGGGGGCGGGTTGGCTACACCTTC.

Details on this clone: At one end the junction does not follow the germline gene, possibly because of a read error. The V gene is TRBV7-9, the J gene TRBJ1-1; 7 bases match TRBD1. There are 16 residues in the CDR3. CDR1 and CDR2 (germline): SEHNR, FQNEAQ (reference sequence). This chain's CDR3 is CSSSDRGAGGHTEAFF. The CDR3 DNA follows: TGTTCCAGCAGCGATAGAGGTGCAGGGGGGCACACTGAAGCTTTCTTT.

The chain employs TRBV5-1 and TRBJ2-3, with 10 positions matching TRBD2. The V gene's germline CDR1 is SGHRS and CDR2 YFSETQ. Trimming at V came to 2 bases and at J to 6 bases, leaving 9 bases not matched to a gene. The CDR3 loop spans 16 amino acids. CDR3 amino acids: CASSFRASGSGDTQYF. The CDR3 coding sequence is TGCGCCAGCAGCTTTAGGGCTAGCGGGAGTGGGGATACGCAGTATTTT.

The rearrangement links TRBV9 to TRBJ1-2; the D gene is possibly TRBD1 (5 bases). CDR3 length equals 16 residues. In germline, CDR1 is SGDLS, CDR2 YYNGEE. V shed 0 bases and J shed 4 bases, with 16 bases lying between them. CDR3 region: CASSVELRDSSYGYTF. The DNA of the CDR3 is TGTGCCAGCAGCGTAGAACTTAGAGACAGCTCCTATGGCTACACCTTC.

This clone was seen more than once but under ten times. This sequence joins TRBV7-3 and TRBJ2-3; 16 bases are shared with TRBD2. The trim removed 5 bases at V and 4 bases at J, leaving 3 bases unmatched. This CDR3 contains 16 residues. In germline, CDR1 is SGHTA, CDR2 FQGTGA. CDR3 DNA sequence: TGTGCCAGCAGCCCCGGGACTAGCGGGGGGGCAGATACGCAGTATTTT. It yields the protein CASSPGTSGGADTQYF. The full variable domain, rest sourced from reference TRBV7-3 and TRBJ2-3, is GAGVSQTPSNKVTEKGKYVELRCDPISGHTALYWYRQSLGQGPEFLIYFQGTGAADDSGLPNDRFFAVRPEGSVSTLKIQRTERGDSAVYLCASSPGTSGGADTQYFGPGTRLTVL.

A word on this clone: This CDR3 is missing its conserved last phenylalanine or tryptophan, likely due to a read error. The CDR3 sequence is CASSPGGGYGYTL. The CDR3 DNA reads as TGCGCCAGCAGCCCCGGGGGTGGCTATGGCTACACCCTC. The V gene is TRBV5-1, the J gene TRBJ1-2, with TRBD1 as a possible D gene (5 bases). Trimming left V 4 bases short and J 4 bases short, with 11 bases between. The CDR3 loop spans 13 amino acids. Germline CDR1 and CDR2: SGHRS and YFSETQ.

The genes are TRBV9 and TRBJ2-5; 11 nucleotides agree with TRBD2. CDR1 is SGDLS and CDR2 is YYNGEE in the germline V gene. V trimming: 4 bases; J trimming: 1 base; junction bases outside the gene matches: 3. This CDR3 is built from 15 residues. CDR3 region: CASSSGTSGQETQYF. As DNA, the CDR3 is TGTGCCAGCAGCTCCGGGACTAGCGGCCAAGAGACCCAGTACTTC.

The genes are TRBV5-1 and TRBJ2-1; 8 bases map to TRBD2. Germline CDR1 SGHRS, CDR2 YFSETQ. V lost 0 bases, J lost 0 bases, and 2 bases stayed unmatched. This CDR3 is built from 16 residues. The CDR3, as DNA: TGCGCCAGCAGCTTGGATGCGGGGGGCTCCTACAATGAGCAGTTCTTC. It encodes CASSLDAGGSYNEQFF.

The V and J genes are TRBV28 and TRBJ1-6, with D unclear. V lost 2 bases to trimming and J lost 7 bases, with 9 bases between them. This CDR3 comprises 14 residues. Germline V gene data show CDR1 as MDHEN and CDR2 as SYDVKM. The CDR3 sequence: CASSLPRNNSPLHF. DNA of the CDR3: TGTGCCAGCAGTTTACCCAGGAACAATTCACCCCTCCACTTT.

This clone has just a few counts. The gene calls are TRBV18 and TRBJ1-1; TRBD1 matches at 7 bases. V lost 3 bases and J lost 3; bases outside the gene matches: 7. CDR1 and CDR2 (germline): KGHSH, LQKENI. This CDR3 comprises 15 residues. CDR3 DNA: TGTGCCAGCTCACCCCAACAAACAGGGGACACTGAAGCTTTCTTT. Its translation is CASSPQQTGDTEAFF.

In its sample, this clone was seen a few times. The V and J genes are TRBV2 and TRBJ2-7; no definite D call. V lost 6 bases, J lost 3 bases, and 12 bases lay in between. The CDR3 is made up of 13 amino acids. Per germline, CDR1 SNHLY and CDR2 FYNNEI. The CDR3 DNA follows: TGTGCCAGCAGCCGCGACATCAACTACGAGCAGTACTTC. Residues: CASSRDINYEQYF.

The chain has TRBV5-4 and TRBJ2-1; 7 nucleotides align to TRBD2. CDR3 length: 15 residues. The ends lost 2 bases at V and 0 bases at J; junction bases unmatched: 2. CDR1 and CDR2 (germline): SGHNT, YYREEE (reference sequence). In nucleotides, the CDR3 is TGTGCCAGCAGCTTCGGCGGGAGCTCCTACAATGAGCAGTTCTTC. Protein sequence: CASSFGGSSYNEQFF.

The gene calls are TRBV18 and TRBJ2-5, with 8 bases identical to TRBD1. The germline gives CDR1 KGHSH, CDR2 LQKENI. J gave up 5 bases and V 2 bases, and 4 bases lay outside the gene matches. The CDR3 covers 14 residues. The chain's CDR3 is CASSPGRGQETQYF. In nucleotides, the CDR3 is TGTGCCAGCTCACCAGGCAGGGGGCAGGAGACCCAGTACTTC. The entire variable domain, with the rest obtained from reference TRBV18 and TRBJ2-5, is as follows: NAGVMQNPRHLVRRRGQEARLRCSPMKGHSHVYWYRQLPEEGLKFMVYLQKENIIDESGMPKERFSAEFPKEGPSILRIQQVVRGDSAAYFCASSPGRGQETQYFGPGTRLLVL.

This clone was counted once. The chain has TRBV10-1 and TRBJ2-3; 8 bases are a match to TRBD2. J gave up 0 bases and V 6 bases, and 5 bases lay outside the gene matches. CDR3 size: 15 residues. Germline V gene sequence: CDR1 WNHNN, CDR2 SYGVQD (reference sequence). As DNA, the CDR3 is TGCGCCAGCAGCGGAAGCGGGAGAAGCACAGATACGCAGTATTTT. Protein product: CASSGSGRSTDTQYF.

The chain uses TRBV19 and TRBJ1-6; a possible D gene is TRBD1 (6 bases). The CDR3 sequence is 15 residues long. Germline V gives CDR1 LNHDA, CDR2 SQIVND (reference sequence). Trimming removed 5 bases at V and 9 bases at J, with 17 bases between. The DNA of the CDR3 is TGTGCCAGTAGTGGACTTCAGGGGAGCGGTTCACCCCTCCACTTT. It encodes CASSGLQGSGSPLHF.

The V call is TRBV10-2, the J call TRBJ1-1; 7 bases are a match to TRBD1. The V gene end was trimmed by 7 bases and the J gene end by 0 bases; junction bases not matched to a gene: 5. Per germline, CDR1 WSHSY and CDR2 SAAADI. This CDR3 spans 14 amino acids. This CDR3 reads CASTRDSLNTEAFF. As DNA, the CDR3 is TGCGCCAGCACCCGGGACAGCCTGAACACTGAAGCTTTCTTT.

The chain joins TRBV11-2 to TRBJ2-3; D is undetermined. This CDR3 is built from 15 residues. Germline V gene sequence: CDR1 SGHAT, CDR2 FQNNGV. V dropped 2 bases and J dropped 0 bases, with 9 bases sitting between them. The DNA for the CDR3 is TGTGCCAGCAGCTTATTGCGAATAAGCACAGATACGCAGTATTTT. Residues: CASSLLRISTDTQYF. Full variable domain (missing parts from reference TRBV11-2 and TRBJ2-3): EAGVAQSPRYKIIEKRQSVAFWCNPISGHATLYWYQQILGQGPKLLIQFQNNGVVDDSQLPKDRFSAERLKGVDSTLKIQPAKLEDSAVYLCASSLLRISTDTQYFGPGTRLTVL.

The chain employs TRBV7-9 and TRBJ2-5; 10 nucleotides agree with TRBD2. The CDR3 loop spans 18 amino acids. CDR1 is SEHNR and CDR2 is FQNEAQ in the germline V gene (reference sequence). The V and J ends lost 4 bases and 5 bases, in that order; junction bases with no gene match: 16. CDR3 sequence reads: CASSSTSSGTSARETQYF. CDR3 DNA: TGTGCCAGCAGCTCGACCTCCTCCGGGACTAGCGCGAGGGAGACCCAGTACTTC.

The chain joins TRBV7-8 to TRBJ1-5; 8 bases are shared with TRBD1. The V and J ends lost 4 bases and 0 bases, in that order; junction bases with no gene match: 2. This CDR3 has 15 residues. CDR1 and CDR2 from the germline V gene are SGHVS and FQNEAQ. The CDR3 loop reads CASSSTGDSNQPQHF. The CDR3 DNA reads TGTGCCAGCAGCTCGACAGGGGATAGCAATCAGCCCCAGCATTTT.

The chain recombines TRBV5-4 with TRBJ2-1; maybe TRBD2 (5 bases). Germline V gene data show CDR1 as SGHNT and CDR2 as YYREEE (reference sequence). V shed 2 bases and J shed 0 bases, with 9 bases lying between them. The CDR3 spans 15 residues. CDR3 DNA: TGTGCCAGCAGCTTTTCCAGCGGCTCCTACAATGAGCAGTTCTTC. This gives the protein CASSFSSGSYNEQFF.

With regard to this clone: Within the sample, other DNA sequences also encode this same CDR3. The J gene is TRBJ1-5, the V gene TRBV18, with D possibly TRBD1 on 5 matching bases. The CDR3 length is 14 residues. Germline V lookup: CDR1 KGHSH, CDR2 LQKENI. With 3 bases removed from V and 4 bases from J, the gap between germline ends came to 10 bases. CDR3 DNA sequence: TGTGCCAGCTCACCGGGGCAGGGAAATCAGCCCCAGCATTTT. Translation gives CASSPGQGNQPQHF.

The chain has TRBV7-3 and TRBJ1-6; D call uncertain. The CDR3 totals 14 residues. Germline V gene sequence: CDR1 SGHTA, CDR2 FQGTGA. Trimming removed 0 bases from V and 9 bases from J, with 9 bases in between. The CDR3 is CASSLTAGISPLHF. CDR3 nucleotide sequence: TGTGCCAGCAGCTTAACGGCGGGGATTTCACCCCTCCACTTT.

The genes are TRBV7-2 and TRBJ2-5; 11 bases match TRBD1. The CDR3 contains 15 residues. With 5 bases clipped from V and 4 bases from J, the junction kept 6 bases outside the gene matches. Germline V lookup: CDR1 SGHTA, CDR2 FQGNSA. The CDR3 DNA is TGTGCCAGCAGCCCTCGGACAGGGGGCCCAGAGACCCAGTACTTC. Encoded protein: CASSPRTGGPETQYF.

The V call is TRBV30, the J call TRBJ1-6; perhaps TRBD1 as D (6 bases). V gave up 2 bases and J gave up 8 bases, with 10 bases separating them. This CDR3 has 13 residues. CDR1 is GTSNPN and CDR2 is SVGIG in the germline V gene (reference sequence). CDR3 DNA sequence: TGTGCCTGGAGTTTGGGGGCGGATTCACCCCTCCACTTT. It specifies CAWSLGADSPLHF.